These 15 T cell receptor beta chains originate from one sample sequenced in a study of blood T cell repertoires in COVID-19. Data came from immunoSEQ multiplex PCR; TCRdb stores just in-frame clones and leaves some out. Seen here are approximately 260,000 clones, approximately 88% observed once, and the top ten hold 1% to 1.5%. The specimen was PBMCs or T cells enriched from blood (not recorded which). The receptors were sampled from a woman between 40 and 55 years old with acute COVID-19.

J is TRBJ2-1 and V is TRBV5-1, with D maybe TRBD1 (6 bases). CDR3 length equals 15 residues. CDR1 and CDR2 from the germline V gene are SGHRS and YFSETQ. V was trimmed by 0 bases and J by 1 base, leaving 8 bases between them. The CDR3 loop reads CASSLGGRSYNEQFF. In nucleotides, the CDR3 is TGCGCCAGCAGCTTGGGGGGGCGATCCTACAATGAGCAGTTCTTC. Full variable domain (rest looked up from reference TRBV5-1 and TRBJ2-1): KAGVTQTPRYLIKTRGQQVTLSCSPISGHRSVSWYQQTPGQGLQFLFEYFSETQRNKGNFPGRFSGRQFSNSRSEMNVSTLELGDSALYLCASSLGGRSYNEQFFGPGTRLTVL.

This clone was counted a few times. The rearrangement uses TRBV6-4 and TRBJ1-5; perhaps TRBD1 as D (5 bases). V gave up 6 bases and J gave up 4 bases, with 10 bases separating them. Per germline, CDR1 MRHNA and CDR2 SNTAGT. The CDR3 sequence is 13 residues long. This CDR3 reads CASSETGNQPQHF. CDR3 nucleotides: TGTGCCAGCAGCGAAACAGGAAATCAGCCCCAGCATTTT.

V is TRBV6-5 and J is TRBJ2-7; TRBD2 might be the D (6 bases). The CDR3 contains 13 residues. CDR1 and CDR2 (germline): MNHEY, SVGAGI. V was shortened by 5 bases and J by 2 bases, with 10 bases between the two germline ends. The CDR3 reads CASSRERTYEQYF. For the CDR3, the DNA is TGTGCCAGCAGTCGGGAGCGGACCTACGAGCAGTACTTC.

The CDR3, as DNA: TGTGCCAGCAGCTTACTAGGGGGCTCTAACTATGGCTACACCTTC. Protein sequence: CASSLLGGSNYGYTF. The gene calls are TRBV7-3 and TRBJ1-2; TRBD1 matches at 7 bases. This CDR3 is 15 amino acids long. Germline V gene sequence: CDR1 SGHTA, CDR2 FQGTGA. V shed 2 bases, J shed 0 bases, and the junction held 3 bases outside the gene matches.

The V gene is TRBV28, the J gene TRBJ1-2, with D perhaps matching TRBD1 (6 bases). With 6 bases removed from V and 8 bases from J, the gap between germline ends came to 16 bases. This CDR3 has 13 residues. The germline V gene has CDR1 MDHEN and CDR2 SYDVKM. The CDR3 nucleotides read TGTGCCAGCAGGGCTCAGGGGTCTGGAGGCTACACCTTC. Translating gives CASRAQGSGGYTF.

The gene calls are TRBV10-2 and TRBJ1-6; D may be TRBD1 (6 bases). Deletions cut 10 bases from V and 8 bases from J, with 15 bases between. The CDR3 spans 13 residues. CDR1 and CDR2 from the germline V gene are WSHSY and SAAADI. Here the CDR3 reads CATQDRDYSPLHF. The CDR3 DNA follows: TGCGCCACCCAGGACAGAGATTATTCACCCCTCCACTTT.

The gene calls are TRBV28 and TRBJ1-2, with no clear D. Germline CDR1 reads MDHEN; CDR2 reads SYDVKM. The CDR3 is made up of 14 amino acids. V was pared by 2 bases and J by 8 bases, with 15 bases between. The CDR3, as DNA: TGTGCCAGCAGTTTAAGCCATTTAACCCTGGGCTACACCTTC. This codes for CASSLSHLTLGYTF.

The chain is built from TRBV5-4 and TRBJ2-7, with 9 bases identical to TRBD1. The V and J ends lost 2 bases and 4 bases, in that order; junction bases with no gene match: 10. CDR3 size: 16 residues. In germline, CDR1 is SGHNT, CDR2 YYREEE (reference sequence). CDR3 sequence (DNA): TGTGCCAGCAGCTTCGGATCGGGACAGGGAACGTACGAGCAGTACTTC. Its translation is CASSFGSGQGTYEQYF.

The CDR3: CATSDGKASGTSQYF. CDR3 nucleotide sequence: TGTGCCACCAGTGATGGAAAGGCTAGCGGGACTTCCCAGTACTTC. This rearrangement joins TRBV24-1 to TRBJ2-5; 9 positions match TRBD2. The junction had 10 bases not matched to a gene; V was cut back by 3 bases and J by 9 bases. This CDR3 has 15 residues. Germline values: CDR1 KGHDR, CDR2 SFDVKD.

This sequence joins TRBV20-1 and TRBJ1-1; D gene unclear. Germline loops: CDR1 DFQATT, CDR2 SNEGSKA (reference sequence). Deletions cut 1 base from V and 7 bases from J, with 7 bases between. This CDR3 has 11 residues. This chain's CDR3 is CSARGGYEAFF. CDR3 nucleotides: TGCAGTGCTAGAGGAGGATATGAAGCTTTCTTT.

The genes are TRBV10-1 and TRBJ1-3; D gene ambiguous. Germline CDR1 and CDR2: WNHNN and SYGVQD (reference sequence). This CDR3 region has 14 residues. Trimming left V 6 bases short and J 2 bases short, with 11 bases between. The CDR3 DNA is TGCGCCAGCAGCAGCGGGCTCGCTGGAAACACCATATATTTT. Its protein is CASSSGLAGNTIYF.

The CDR3 is CASSGQGTNYGYTF. CDR3 coding DNA: TGTGCCAGCAGCGGACAGGGGACTAACTATGGCTACACCTTC. The V call is TRBV5-6, the J call TRBJ1-2; TRBD1 matches 9 bases. V lost 4 bases, J lost 0 bases, and 1 base stayed unmatched. The germline CDR1 and CDR2 sequences are SGHDT and YYEEEE. The CDR3 spans 14 residues.

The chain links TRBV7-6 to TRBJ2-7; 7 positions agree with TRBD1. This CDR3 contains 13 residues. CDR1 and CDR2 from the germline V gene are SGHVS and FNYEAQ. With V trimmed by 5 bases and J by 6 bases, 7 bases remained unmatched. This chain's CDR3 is CASSQRTGSEQYV. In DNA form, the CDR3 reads TGTGCCAGCAGCCAGAGGACAGGAAGCGAGCAGTACGTC.

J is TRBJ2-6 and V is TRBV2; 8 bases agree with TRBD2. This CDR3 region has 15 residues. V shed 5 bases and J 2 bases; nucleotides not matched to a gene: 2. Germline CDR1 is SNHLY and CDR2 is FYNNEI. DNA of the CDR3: TGTGCCAGCAGTTGGCGGGAGGCTGGGGCCAACGTCCTGACTTTC. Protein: CASSWREAGANVLTF.

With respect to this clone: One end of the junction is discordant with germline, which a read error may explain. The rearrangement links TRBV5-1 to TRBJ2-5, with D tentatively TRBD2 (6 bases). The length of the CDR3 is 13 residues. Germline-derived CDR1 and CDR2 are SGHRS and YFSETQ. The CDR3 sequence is CASSFSGEDTQYF. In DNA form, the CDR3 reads TGCGCCAGCAGCTTTTCGGGGGAAGATACCCAGTACTTC.